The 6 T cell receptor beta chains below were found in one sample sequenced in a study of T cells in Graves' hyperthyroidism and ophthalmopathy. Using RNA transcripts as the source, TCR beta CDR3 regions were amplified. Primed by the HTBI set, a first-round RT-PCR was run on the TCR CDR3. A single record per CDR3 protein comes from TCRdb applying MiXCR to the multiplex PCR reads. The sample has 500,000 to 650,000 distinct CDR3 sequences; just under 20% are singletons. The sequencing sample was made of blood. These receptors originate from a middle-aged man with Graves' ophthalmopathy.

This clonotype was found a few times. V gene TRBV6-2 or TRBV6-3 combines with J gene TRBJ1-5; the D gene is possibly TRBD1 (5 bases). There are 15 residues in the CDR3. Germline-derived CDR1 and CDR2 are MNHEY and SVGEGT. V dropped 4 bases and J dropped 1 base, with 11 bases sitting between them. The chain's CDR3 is CASSLLGLSNQPQHF. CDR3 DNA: TGTGCCAGCAGTTTGTTGGGACTAAGCAATCAGCCCCAGCATTTT.

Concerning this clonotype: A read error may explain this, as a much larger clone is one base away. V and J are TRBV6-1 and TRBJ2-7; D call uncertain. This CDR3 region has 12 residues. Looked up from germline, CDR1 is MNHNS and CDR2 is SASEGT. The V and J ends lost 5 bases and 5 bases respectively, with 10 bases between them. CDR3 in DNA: TGTGCCAGCAGTAAGCCGGGCGACGAGCAGTACTTC. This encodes CASSKPGDEQYF.

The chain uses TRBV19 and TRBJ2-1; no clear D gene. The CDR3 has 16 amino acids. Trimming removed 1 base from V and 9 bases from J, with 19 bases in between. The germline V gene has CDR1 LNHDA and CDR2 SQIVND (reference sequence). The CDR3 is CASSIGVPPLVGEQFF. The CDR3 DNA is TGTGCCAGTAGTATAGGCGTTCCTCCCCTCGTCGGTGAGCAGTTCTTC.

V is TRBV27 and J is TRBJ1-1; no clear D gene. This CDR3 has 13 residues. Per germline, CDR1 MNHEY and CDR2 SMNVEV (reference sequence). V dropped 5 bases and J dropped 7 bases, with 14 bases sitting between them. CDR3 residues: CASSPRTGFEAFF. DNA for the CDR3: TGTGCCAGCAGTCCAAGGACGGGATTTGAAGCTTTCTTT.

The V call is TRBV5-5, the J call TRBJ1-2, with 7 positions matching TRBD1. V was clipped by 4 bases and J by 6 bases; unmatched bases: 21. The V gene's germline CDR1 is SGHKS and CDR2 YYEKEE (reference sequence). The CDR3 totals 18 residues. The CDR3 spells CASSQRTNSGGQVNGYTF. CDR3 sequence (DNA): TGTGCCAGCAGCCAACGAACCAACTCAGGGGGGCAGGTTAATGGCTACACCTTC.

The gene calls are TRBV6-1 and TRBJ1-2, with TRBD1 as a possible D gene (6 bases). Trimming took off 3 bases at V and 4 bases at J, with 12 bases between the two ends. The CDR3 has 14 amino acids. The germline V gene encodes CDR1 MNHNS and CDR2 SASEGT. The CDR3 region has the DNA TGTGCCAGCAGTGATGGACAGCGCCTCTATGGCTACACCTTC. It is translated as CASSDGQRLYGYTF.